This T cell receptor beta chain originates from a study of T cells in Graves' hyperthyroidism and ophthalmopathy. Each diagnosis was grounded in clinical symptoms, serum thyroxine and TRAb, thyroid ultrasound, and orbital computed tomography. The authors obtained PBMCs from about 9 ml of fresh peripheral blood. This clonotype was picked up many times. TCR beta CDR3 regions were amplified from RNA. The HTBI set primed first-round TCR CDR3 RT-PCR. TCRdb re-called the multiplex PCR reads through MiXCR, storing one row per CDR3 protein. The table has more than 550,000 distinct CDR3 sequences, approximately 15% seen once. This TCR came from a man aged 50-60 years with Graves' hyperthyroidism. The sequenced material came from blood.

The CDR3 is CASSYSIRAGATEAFF. DNA of the CDR3: TGTGCCAGCAGTTACTCGATTAGGGCGGGGGCAACTGAAGCTTTCTTT. V is TRBV6-6 and J is TRBJ1-1; weak D call: TRBD1 (6 bases). Germline V gives CDR1 MNHNY, CDR2 SVGAGI (reference sequence). Between the trimmed V and J ends, which lost 0 bases and 5 bases, there was a span of 16 bases. The CDR3 loop spans 16 amino acids.